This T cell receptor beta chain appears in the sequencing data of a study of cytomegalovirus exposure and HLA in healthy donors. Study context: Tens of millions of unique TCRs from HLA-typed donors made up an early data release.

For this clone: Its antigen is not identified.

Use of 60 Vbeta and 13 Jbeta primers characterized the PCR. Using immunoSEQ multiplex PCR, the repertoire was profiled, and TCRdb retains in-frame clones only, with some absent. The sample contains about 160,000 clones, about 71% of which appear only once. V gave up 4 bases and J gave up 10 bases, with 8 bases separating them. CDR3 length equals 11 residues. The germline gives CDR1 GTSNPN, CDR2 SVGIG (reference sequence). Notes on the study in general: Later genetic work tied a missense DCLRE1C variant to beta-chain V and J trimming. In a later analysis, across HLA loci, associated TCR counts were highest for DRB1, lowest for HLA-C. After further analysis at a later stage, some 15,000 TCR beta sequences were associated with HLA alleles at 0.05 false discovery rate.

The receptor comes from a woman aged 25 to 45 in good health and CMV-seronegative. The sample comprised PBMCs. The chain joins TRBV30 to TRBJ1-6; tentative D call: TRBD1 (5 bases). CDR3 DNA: TGTGCCTGGAACTCAGGGTCACCCCTCCACTTT. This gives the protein CAWNSGSPLHF.